This record concerns one T cell receptor (beta chain) sequence. This sample was included in a study of T cell changes during pregnancy in multiple sclerosis. TCRdb keeps only in-frame clones here, not all; method: immunoSEQ multiplex PCR. The sample records 40,000 to 60,000 clones, around 94% being singletons. This CDR3 has 16 residues. Germline loops: CDR1 MNHEY, CDR2 SVGAGI. With 2 bases removed from V and 5 bases from J, the gap between germline ends came to 15 bases. This clonotype was sampled from a female donor with multiple sclerosis, enrolled in a pregnancy study. The chain joins TRBV6-5 to TRBJ2-2, with D perhaps matching TRBD2 (7 bases). The starting material was CD4+ T cells from peripheral blood mononuclear cells, obtained in the third trimester of pregnancy. The DNA for the CDR3 is TGTGCCAGCAGTTACGGTTCGCGGGGGCGAACCGGGGAGCTGTTTTTT. It codes for CASSYGSRGRTGELFF.